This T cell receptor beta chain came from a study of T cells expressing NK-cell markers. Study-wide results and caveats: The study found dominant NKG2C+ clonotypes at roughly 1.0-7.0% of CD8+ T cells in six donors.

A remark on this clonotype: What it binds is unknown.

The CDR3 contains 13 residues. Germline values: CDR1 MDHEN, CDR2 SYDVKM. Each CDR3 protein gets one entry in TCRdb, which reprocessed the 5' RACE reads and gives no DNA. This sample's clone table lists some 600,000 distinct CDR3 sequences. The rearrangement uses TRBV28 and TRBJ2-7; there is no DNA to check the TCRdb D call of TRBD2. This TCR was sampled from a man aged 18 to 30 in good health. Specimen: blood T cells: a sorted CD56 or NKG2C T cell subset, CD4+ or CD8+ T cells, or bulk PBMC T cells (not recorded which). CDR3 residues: CARPQLAGVEQYF.